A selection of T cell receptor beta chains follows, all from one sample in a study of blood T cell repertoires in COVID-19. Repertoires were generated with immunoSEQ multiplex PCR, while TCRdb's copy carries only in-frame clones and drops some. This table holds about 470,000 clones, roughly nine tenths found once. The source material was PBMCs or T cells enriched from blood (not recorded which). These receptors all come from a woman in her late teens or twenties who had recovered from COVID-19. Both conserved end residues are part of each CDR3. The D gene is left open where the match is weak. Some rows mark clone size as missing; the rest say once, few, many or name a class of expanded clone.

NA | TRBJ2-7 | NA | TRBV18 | CASSPLPPGQGLNEQYF | TGTGCCAGCTCACCACTACCACCCGGTCAGGGTCTAAACGAGCAGTACTTC
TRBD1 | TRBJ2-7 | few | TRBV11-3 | CASSHDRGSSEQYF | TGTGCCAGCAGCCACGACAGGGGATCGAGCGAGCAGTACTTC
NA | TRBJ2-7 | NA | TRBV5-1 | CASSSSPTGLAYEQYF | TGCGCCAGCAGCTCGTCACCTACAGGGCTCGCCTACGAGCAGTACTTC
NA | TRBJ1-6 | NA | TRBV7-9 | CASSSLAGINSPLHF | TGTGCCAGCAGCTCCTTGGCGGGAATTAATTCACCCCTCCACTTT
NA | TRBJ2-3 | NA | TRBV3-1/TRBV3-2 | CASSQGSGPGDTQYF | TGTGCCAGCAGCCAAGGGAGTGGCCCGGGGGATACGCAGTATTTT
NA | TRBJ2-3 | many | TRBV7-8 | CASSLGQMDTQYF | TGTGCCAGCAGCTTAGGGCAGATGGATACGCAGTATTTT
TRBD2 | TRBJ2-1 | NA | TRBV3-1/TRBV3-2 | CASSQMGVLGSGTSGYNEQFF | TGTGCCAGCAGCCAAATGGGAGTACTTGGGTCCGGGACTAGCGGGTACAATGAGCAGTTCTTC
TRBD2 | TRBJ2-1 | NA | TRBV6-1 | CASSEGRAAYEQFF | TGTGCCAGCAGTGAGGGGAGGGCAGCCTATGAGCAGTTCTTC
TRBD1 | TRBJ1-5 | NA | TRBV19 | CASSVQGATDNQPQHF | TGTGCCAGTAGTGTCCAGGGGGCTACGGACAATCAGCCCCAGCATTTT
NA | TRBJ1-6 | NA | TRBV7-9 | CASSLGAGADSPLHF | TGTGCCAGCAGCCTTGGAGCGGGGGCGGACTCACCCCTCCACTTT
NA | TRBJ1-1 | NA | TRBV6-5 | CASSFGQEAFF | TGTGCCAGCAGTTTCGGACAGGAAGCTTTCTTT
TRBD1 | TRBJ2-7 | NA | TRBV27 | CASSSRQGSSHYEQYF | TGTGCCAGCAGTTCCCGACAGGGATCGAGTCACTACGAGCAGTACTTC
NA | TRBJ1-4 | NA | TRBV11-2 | CASSYNQANEKLFF | TGTGCCAGCTCTTATAATCAGGCTAATGAAAAACTGTTTTTT
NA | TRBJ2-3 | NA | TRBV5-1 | CASSLGDSSDTQYF | TGCGCCAGCAGCTTGGGGGACTCATCAGATACGCAGTATTTT
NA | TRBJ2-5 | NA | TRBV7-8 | CASSLTRTVRMETQYF | TGTGCCAGCAGCCTAACTAGGACGGTCCGGATGGAGACCCAGTACTTC
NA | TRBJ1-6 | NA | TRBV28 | CASTPLGRGYNSPLHF | TGTGCCAGCACCCCCCTTGGCCGGGGCTATAATTCACCCCTCCACTTT
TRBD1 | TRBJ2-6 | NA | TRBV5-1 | CASRTQGPGANVLTF | TGCGCCAGCAGGACACAGGGGCCTGGGGCCAACGTCCTGACTTTC
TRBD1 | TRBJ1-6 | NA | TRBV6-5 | CASSYGDSNSPLHF | TGTGCCAGCAGTTACGGGGACAGTAATTCACCCCTCCACTTT
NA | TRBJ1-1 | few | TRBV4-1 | CASSQAHVVVRVSTEAFF | TGCGCCAGCAGCCAAGCTCACGTGGTAGTCCGAGTAAGTACTGAAGCTTTCTTT
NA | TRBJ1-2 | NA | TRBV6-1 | CASSEMIYRTGDLYGYTF | TGTGCCAGCAGTGAAATGATATACCGAACAGGCGACCTCTATGGCTACACCTTC
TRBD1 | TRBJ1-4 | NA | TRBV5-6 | CASSSRDSNEKLFF | TGTGCCAGCAGCTCCCGGGACAGTAATGAAAAACTGTTTTTT
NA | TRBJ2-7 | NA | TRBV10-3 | CAISGVRQYPAYEQYF | TGTGCCATCAGTGGTGTCCGACAGTACCCAGCCTACGAGCAGTACTTC
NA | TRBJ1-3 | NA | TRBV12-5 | CASGLVLRADLDTIYF | TGTGCTAGTGGTTTGGTCCTGAGGGCCGACCTGGACACCATATATTTT
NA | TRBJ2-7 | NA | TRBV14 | CASSPGYEQYF | TGTGCCAGCAGCCCAGGATACGAGCAGTACTTC
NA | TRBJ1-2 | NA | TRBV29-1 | CSVREGGGYGYTF | TGCAGCGTCCGAGAGGGAGGGGGCTATGGCTACACCTTC
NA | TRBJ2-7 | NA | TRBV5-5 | CASSRTLEGEQYF | TGTGCCAGCAGTCGTACGCTAGAAGGAGAGCAGTACTTC
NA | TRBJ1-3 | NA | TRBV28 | CASSLAGTPGNTIYF | TGTGCCAGCAGTTTAGCGGGAACCCCTGGAAACACCATATATTTT
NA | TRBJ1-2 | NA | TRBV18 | CASSATGIISYGYTF | TGTGCCAGCTCAGCTACAGGGATTATTAGCTATGGCTACACCTTC
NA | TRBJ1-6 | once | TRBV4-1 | CASSQDVGLRGSPLHF | TGCGCCAGCAGCCAAGATGTGGGACTCCGCGGGTCACCCCTCCACTTT
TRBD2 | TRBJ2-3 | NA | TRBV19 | CASSPRAGGTDTQYF | TGTGCCAGTAGTCCTCGAGCGGGGGGCACAGATACGCAGTATTTT
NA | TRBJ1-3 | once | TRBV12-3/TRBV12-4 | CASSLINADTIYF | TGTGCCAGCAGTTTAATCAATGCAGACACCATATATTTT
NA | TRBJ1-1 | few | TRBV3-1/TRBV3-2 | CASSQGRGSEAFF | TGTGCCAGCAGCCAAGGTAGGGGCTCTGAAGCTTTCTTT
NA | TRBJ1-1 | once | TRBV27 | CASSFDSDGTEAFF | TGTGCCAGCAGTTTCGACAGTGACGGGACTGAAGCTTTCTTT
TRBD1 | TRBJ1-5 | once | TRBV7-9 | CASSPWGQGNQPQHF | TGTGCCAGCAGTCCCTGGGGACAGGGGAATCAGCCCCAGCATTTT
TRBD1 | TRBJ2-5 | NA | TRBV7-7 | CASSSRQGQETQYF | TGTGCCAGCAGCTCCCGACAGGGGCAAGAGACCCAGTACTTC
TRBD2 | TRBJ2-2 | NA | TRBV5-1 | CASSSPIAGEVGELFF | TGCGCCAGCAGCTCCCCAATAGCGGGGGAAGTCGGGGAGCTGTTTTTT